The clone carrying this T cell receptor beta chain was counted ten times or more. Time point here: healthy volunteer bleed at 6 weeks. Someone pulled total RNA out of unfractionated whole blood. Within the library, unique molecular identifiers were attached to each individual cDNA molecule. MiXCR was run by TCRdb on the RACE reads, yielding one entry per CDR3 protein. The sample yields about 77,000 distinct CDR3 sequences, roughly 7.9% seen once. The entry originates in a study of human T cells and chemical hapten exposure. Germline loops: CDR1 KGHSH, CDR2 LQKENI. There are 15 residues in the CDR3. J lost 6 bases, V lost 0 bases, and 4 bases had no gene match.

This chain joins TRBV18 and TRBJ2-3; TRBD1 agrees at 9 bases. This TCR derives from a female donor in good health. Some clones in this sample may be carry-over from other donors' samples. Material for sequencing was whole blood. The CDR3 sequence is CASSPPGQGYDTQYF. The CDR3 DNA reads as TGTGCCAGCTCACCACCGGGACAGGGTTACGATACGCAGTATTTT. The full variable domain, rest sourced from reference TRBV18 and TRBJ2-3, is NAGVMQNPRHLVRRRGQEARLRCSPMKGHSHVYWYRQLPEEGLKFMVYLQKENIIDESGMPKERFSAEFPKEGPSILRIQQVVRGDSAAYFCASSPPGQGYDTQYFGPGTRLTVL.